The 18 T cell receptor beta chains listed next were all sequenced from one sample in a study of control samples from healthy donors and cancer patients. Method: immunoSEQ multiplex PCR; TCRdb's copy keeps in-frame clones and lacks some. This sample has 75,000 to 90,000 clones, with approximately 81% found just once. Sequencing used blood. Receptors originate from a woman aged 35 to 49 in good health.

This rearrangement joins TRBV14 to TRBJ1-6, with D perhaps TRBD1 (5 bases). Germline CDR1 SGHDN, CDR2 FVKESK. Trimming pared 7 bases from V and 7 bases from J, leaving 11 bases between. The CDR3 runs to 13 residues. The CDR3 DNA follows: TGTGCCAGCACCTCAGGGTCCAATTCACCCCTCCACTTT. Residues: CASTSGSNSPLHF.

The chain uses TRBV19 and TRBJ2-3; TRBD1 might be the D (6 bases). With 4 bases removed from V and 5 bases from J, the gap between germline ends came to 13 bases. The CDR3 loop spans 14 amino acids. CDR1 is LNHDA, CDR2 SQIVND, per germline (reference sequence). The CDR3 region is CASSRTRGLDTQYF. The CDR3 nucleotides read TGTGCCAGTAGTAGAACCAGGGGATTAGATACGCAGTATTTT.

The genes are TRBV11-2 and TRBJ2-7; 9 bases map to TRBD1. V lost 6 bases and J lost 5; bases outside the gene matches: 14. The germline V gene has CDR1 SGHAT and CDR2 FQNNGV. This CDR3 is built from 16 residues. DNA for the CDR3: TGTGCCAGCAGTCGTACCGGGACAGGGCTTATCCACGAGCAGTACTTC. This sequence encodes CASSRTGTGLIHEQYF. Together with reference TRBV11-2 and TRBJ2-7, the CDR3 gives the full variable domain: EAGVAQSPRYKIIEKRQSVAFWCNPISGHATLYWYQQILGQGPKLLIQFQNNGVVDDSQLPKDRFSAERLKGVDSTLKIQPAKLEDSAVYLCASSRTGTGLIHEQYFGPGTRLTVT.

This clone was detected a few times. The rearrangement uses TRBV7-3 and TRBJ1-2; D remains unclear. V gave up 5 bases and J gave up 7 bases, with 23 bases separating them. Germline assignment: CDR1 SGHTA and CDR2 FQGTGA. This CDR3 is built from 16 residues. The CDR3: CASSIPSAGKRLGYTF. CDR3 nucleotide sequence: TGTGCCAGCAGCATACCCTCGGCTGGGAAACGACTTGGCTACACCTTC.

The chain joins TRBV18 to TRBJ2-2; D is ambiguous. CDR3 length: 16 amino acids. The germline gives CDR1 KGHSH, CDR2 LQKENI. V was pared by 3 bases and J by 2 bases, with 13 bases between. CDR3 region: CASSPNWGPNTGELFF. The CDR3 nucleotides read TGTGCCAGCTCACCGAACTGGGGTCCTAACACCGGGGAGCTGTTTTTT.

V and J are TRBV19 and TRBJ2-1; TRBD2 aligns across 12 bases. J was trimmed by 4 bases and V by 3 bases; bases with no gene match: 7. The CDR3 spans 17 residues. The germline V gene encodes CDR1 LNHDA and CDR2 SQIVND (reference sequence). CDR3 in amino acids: CASSIGLAGGRYNEQFF. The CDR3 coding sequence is TGTGCCAGTAGTATCGGGCTAGCGGGGGGGCGGTACAATGAGCAGTTCTTC.

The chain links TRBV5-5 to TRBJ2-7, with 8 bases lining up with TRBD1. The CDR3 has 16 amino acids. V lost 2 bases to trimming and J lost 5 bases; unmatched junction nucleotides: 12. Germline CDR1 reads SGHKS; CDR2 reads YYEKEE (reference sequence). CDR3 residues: CASSLAPGQATNEQYF. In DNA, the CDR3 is TGTGCCAGCAGCTTAGCCCCGGGACAGGCGACTAACGAGCAGTACTTC.

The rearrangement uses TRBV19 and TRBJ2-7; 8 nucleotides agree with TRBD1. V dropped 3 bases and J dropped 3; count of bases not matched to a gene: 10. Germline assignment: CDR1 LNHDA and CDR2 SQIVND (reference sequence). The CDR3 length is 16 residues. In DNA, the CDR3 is TGTGCCAGTAGTATGGGGGTCGCGGGACAGGTCTACGAGCAGTACTTC. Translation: CASSMGVAGQVYEQYF.

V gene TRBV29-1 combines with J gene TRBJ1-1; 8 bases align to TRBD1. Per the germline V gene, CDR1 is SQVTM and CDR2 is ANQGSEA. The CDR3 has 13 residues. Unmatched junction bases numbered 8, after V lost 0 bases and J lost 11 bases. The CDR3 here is CSVEEGQGAGAFF. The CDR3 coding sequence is TGCAGCGTTGAAGAGGGCCAGGGGGCGGGGGCTTTCTTT.

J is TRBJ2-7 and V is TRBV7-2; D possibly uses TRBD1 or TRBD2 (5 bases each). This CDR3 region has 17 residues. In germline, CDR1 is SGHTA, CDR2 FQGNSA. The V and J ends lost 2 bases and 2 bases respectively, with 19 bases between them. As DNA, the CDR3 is TGTGCCAGCAGCTTACGAGGGACGGGGTCAGTAGCCTACGAGCAGTACTTC. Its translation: CASSLRGTGSVAYEQYF.

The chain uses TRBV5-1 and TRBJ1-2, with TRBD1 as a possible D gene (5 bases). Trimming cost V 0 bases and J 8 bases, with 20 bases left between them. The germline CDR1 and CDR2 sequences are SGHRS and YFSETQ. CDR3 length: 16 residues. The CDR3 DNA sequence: TGCGCCAGCAGCTTGGGATTCGGGACGGATCTGAGAGGCTACACCTTC. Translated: CASSLGFGTDLRGYTF.

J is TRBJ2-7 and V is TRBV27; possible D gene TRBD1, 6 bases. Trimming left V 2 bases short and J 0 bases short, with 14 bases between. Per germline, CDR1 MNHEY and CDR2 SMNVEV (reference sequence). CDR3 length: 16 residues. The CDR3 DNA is TGTGCCAGCAGTTTAGACCGGGACACGCACTCCTACGAGCAGTACTTC. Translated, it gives CASSLDRDTHSYEQYF.

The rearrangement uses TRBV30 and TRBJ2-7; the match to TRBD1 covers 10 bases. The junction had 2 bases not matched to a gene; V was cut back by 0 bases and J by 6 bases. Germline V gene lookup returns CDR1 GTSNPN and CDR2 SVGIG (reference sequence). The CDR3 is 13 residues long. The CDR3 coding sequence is TGTGCCTGGAGTGTACGGGACAGGGGCGAGCAGTACTTC. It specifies CAWSVRDRGEQYF.

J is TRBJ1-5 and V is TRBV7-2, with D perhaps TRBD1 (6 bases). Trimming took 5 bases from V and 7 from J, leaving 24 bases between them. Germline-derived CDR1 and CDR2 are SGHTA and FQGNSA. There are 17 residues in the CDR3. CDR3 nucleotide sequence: TGTGCCAGCAGCGCCTTAGGGCCAGGAGGCAGGGGACAGCCCCAGCATTTT. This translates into CASSALGPGGRGQPQHF.

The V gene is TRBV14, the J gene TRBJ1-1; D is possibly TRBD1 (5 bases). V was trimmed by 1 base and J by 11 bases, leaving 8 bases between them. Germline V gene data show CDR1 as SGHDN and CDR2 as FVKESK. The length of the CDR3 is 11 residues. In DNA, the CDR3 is TGTGCCAGCAGCCAAGGCGGGGGGGCTTTCTTT. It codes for CASSQGGGAFF. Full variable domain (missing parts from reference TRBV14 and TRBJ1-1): EAGVTQFPSHSVIEKGQTVTLRCDPISGHDNLYWYRRVMGKEIKFLLHFVKESKQDESGMPNNRFLAERTGGTYSTLKVQPAELEDSGVYFCASSQGGGAFFGQGTRLTVV.

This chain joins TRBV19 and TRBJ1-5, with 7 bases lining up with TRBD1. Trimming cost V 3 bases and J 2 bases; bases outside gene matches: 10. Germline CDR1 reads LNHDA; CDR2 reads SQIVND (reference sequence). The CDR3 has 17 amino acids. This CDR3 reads CASSIPQGRSGNQPQHF. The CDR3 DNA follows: TGTGCCAGTAGTATCCCACAGGGGAGGTCGGGCAATCAGCCCCAGCATTTT.

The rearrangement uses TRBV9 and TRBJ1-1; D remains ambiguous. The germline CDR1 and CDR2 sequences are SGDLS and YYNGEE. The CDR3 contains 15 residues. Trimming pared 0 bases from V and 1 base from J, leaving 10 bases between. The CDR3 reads CASSVEGLANTEAFF. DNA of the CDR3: TGTGCCAGCAGCGTAGAAGGCTTAGCGAACACTGAAGCTTTCTTT.

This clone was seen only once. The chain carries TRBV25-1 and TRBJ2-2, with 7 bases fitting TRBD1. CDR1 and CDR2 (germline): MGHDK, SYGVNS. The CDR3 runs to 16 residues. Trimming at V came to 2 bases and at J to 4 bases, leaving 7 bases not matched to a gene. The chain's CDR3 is CASSEPQGDFTGELFF. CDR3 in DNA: TGTGCCAGCAGTGAACCCCAGGGGGATTTCACCGGGGAGCTGTTTTTT.